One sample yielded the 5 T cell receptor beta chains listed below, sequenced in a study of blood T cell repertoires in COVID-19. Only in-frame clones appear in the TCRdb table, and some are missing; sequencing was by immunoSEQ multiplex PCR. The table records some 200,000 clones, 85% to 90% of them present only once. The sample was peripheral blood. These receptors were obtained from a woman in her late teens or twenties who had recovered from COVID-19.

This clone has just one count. This chain's CDR3 is CASSLVGGGVGQIAKNIQYF. In nucleotides, the CDR3 is TGTGCCAGCAGCTTAGTCGGAGGGGGCGTGGGGCAAATAGCCAAAAACATTCAGTACTTC. The chain uses TRBV7-8 and TRBJ2-4; possible D gene TRBD1, 7 bases. Trimming left V 1 base short and J 0 bases short, with 22 bases between. Germline CDR1 is SGHVS and CDR2 is FQNEAQ. The CDR3 consists of 20 residues.

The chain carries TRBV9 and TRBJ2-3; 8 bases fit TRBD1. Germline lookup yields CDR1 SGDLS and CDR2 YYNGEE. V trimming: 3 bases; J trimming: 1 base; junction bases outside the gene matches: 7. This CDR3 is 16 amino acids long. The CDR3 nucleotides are TGTGCCAGCAGCGGGGCCATGACAGGGGGCACAGATACGCAGTATTTT. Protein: CASSGAMTGGTDTQYF.

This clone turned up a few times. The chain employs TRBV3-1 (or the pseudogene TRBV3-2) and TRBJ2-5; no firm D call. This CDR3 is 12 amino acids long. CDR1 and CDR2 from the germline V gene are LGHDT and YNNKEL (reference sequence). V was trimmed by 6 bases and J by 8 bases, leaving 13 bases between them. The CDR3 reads CASSSPVDTQYF. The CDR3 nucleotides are TGTGCCAGCAGTAGCCCTGTGGATACCCAGTACTTC.

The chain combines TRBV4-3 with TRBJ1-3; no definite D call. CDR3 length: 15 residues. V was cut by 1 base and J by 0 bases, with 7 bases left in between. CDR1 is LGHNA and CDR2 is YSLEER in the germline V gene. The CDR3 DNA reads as TGCGCCAGCAGCCAAGCTCGGTTCTCTGGAAACACCATATATTTT. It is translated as CASSQARFSGNTIYF.

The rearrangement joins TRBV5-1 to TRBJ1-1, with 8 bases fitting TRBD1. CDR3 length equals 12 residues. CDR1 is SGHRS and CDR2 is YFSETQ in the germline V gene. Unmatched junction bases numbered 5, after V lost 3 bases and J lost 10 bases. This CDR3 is CASSSDRDAAFF. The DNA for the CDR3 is TGCGCCAGCAGCTCGGACAGGGATGCAGCTTTCTTT.